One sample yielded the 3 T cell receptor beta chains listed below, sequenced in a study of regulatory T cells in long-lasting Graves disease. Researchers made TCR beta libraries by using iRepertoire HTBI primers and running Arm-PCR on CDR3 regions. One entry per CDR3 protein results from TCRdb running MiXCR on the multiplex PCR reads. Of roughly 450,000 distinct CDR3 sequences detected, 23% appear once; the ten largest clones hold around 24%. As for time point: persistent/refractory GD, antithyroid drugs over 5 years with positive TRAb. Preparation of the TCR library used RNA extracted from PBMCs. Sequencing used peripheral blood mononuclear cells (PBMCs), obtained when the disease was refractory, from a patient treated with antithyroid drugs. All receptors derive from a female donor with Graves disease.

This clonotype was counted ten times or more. The CDR3 here is CASSLAGVGTGELFF. The CDR3 region has the DNA TGTGCCAGCAGTTTAGCGGGAGTAGGGACCGGGGAGCTGTTTTTT. V gene TRBV12-3 or TRBV12-4 combines with J gene TRBJ2-2; perhaps TRBD2 as D (5 bases). Trimming took 0 bases from V and 5 from J, leaving 10 bases between them. The CDR3 runs 15 residues.

CDR3 DNA sequence: TGTGCCAGCAGCTCACTAGCGGGATATTACAATGAGCAGTTCTTC. It codes for CASSSLAGYYNEQFF. This chain joins TRBV7-9 and TRBJ2-1; 10 bases align to TRBD2. Germline loops: CDR1 SEHNR, CDR2 FQNEAQ (reference sequence). With V trimmed by 4 bases and J by 4 bases, 4 bases remained unmatched. The CDR3 sequence is 15 residues long.

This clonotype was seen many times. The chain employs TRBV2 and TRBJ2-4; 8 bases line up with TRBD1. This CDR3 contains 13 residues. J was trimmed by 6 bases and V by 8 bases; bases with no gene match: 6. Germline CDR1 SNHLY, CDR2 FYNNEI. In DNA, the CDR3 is TGTGCCAGCGTCGCAGGGGGCATAAACATTCAGTACTTC. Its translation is CASVAGGINIQYF.